This TCR beta chain was recovered during a study of persistence of HIV-infected CD4 T cells (dated by TCRdb to 2020 to 2022). Notes on the research overall: The median time the participants had spent on suppressive ART was over six years. Peripheral blood samples of up to roughly 200 mL were collected at multiple time points, except for a couple of participants, who underwent leukapheresis at a single time point. Anti-CD3/anti-CD28 stimulation activated a higher proportion of cells, with a lower memory fraction, than antigen stimulation. The study isolated CMV- and HIV-1 Gag-responding CD4+ T cells from ART-treated individuals to examine antigen-driven clonal expansion of HIV-1-infected cells. TCRbeta sequencing assessed the clonality of all cells in each sorted population, while proviral sequencing assessed the clonality of infected cells. The TCR cluster analysis across participants included under ten participants for CMV and more than 5 participants for Gag. The study at large found these results: Because the TCR analyses were done in bulk, restricting them to just the rare CMV-responding cells that actually carried HIV-1 proviruses was not possible. TCR oligoclonality correlated with proviral oligoclonality within the same sorted populations. Enrichment of degenerate expanded CDR3beta sequences was found in antigen-responding cells, suggesting convergent selection of CD4+ responses to CMV and Gag. Significantly lower TCRbeta richness was observed in CMV- and Gag-responding cells than in anti-CD3/anti-CD28-responding cells, and higher oligoclonality was observed in CMV-responding cells than in CD3/CD28-stimulated and Gag-responding cells. The study involved few individuals and tested only a limited range of antigens.

The immunoSEQ hsTCRB assay version 4, run in survey mode, was used to sequence TCRbeta repertoires from genomic DNA. For TCRbeta sequencing, genomic DNA was diluted to 9.5 to 10 ng/uL, with up to 1 ug used per sample. On the authors' methods: TCRbeta data analysis was done in ImmunoSeq Analyzer 3.0, and diversity was calculated on productive nucleotide rearrangements. Lower-bound TCR diversity was estimated with the improved Chao index, and clonality with the Gini coefficient using the Immunarch R package. When different nucleotide rearrangements encoded the same CDR3beta amino acid sequence, each rearrangement was treated as a distinct clonotype. TCRbeta sequences significantly enriched in antigen-responding cells relative to anti-CD3/anti-CD28-activated cells were identified by differential abundance analysis. GLIPH2 grouped TCRs by predicted peptide-MHC specificity, both within each participant and across combined participant data sets. The table was pulled from immuneACCESS by TCRdb, which kept in-frame rearrangements only. Such tables lose some clones; where checked, under half of the loss comes from unresolved V genes, and the rest has no known cause. That table is the source of V, J and clone size, and D and trimming were worked out from the DNA. The sample contains more than 35,000 clones, approximately 90% of them found a single time. The ten largest account for approximately 1.3% of the sample.

The treatment or condition label for this specimen denotes: suppressive antiretroviral therapy. As a nonspecific positive control representing the CD4+ T cell repertoire, the cells were stimulated with anti-CD3/anti-CD28 magnetic beads. Responding CD4+ T cells were sorted by upregulation of both CD40 ligand and CD69. HIV-1-infected adults in whom suppressive ART had been started during chronic infection were enrolled as participants. Plasma HIV-1 RNA had been undetectable (below 50 copies/mL) in participants for at least 4 years. To be included, participants needed a CD4+ T cell count above 400 cells/uL and a positive CMV serology. Before stimulation, PBMCs were isolated using density centrifugation and then depleted of CD8+ T cells. Stimulation of CD8-depleted PBMCs was carried out for roughly 19 hours with anti-CD28/CD49d costimulation, CD40-blocking antibody and enfuvirtide, to prevent new infections. Sorting was done on either a Beckman Coulter MoFlo Legacy or an XDP sorter, and propidium iodide was used to exclude dead cells. Genomic DNA was extracted with the QIAamp DNA Mini Kit for samples above one million cells, otherwise with the Quick-DNA Microprep Kit.

For this clone: This clone's antigen is unknown. Qualities for individual bases were not recorded, and no much larger clone is one base off.

This material consisted of CD4+ T cells sorted from PBMCs after approximately 18-hour stimulation, taken from a patient who received antiretroviral therapy. The sample's cell subset or site label, decoded: CD40L+CD69+ CD4 T cells responding to anti-CD3/anti-CD28 beads, representing the overall repertoire. This sequence was found in an adult man with HIV who was CMV-seropositive.

The CDR3 corresponds to CASSERQNEKLFF. Read as DNA, the sequence is TGCGCCAGCAGTGAGCGACAGAATGAAAAACTGTTTTTT. This chain joins TRBV10-1 to TRBJ1-4; the best D guess is TRBD1, with 5 bases matching. The CDR3 starts with the cysteine, ends with the phenylalanine, and has 13 residues. Only the CDR3 portion is preserved as DNA: 39 bases, with reading frame beginning at the first base. The V end loses 2 bases and the J end loses 5 bases, and a stretch of 6 bases separates them. According to the germline V gene (reference sequence), CDR1 reads WNHNN and CDR2 reads SYGVQD.